This passage covers 19 T cell receptor beta chains from one sample sequenced in a study of technical replicates of blood from a handful of donors. Measured with immunoSEQ multiplex PCR; TCRdb has only the in-frame clones, and not every one. The data hold over 85,000 clones, with 90% to 96% observed a single time. Sequencing used T cells isolated from PBMCs. The receptors here all came from a human donor in good health.

This rearrangement joins TRBV25-1 to TRBJ1-1, with 11 bases matching TRBD1. Unmatched junction bases numbered 8, after V lost 6 bases and J lost 2 bases. The germline V gene encodes CDR1 MGHDK and CDR2 SYGVNS. The CDR3 contains 16 residues. CDR3 protein: CASRVFGTGGNTEAFF. The CDR3 DNA reads as TGTGCCAGCAGGGTTTTCGGGACAGGGGGAAACACTGAAGCTTTCTTT.

CDR3 region: CASSEALRDKWNEQFF. The DNA of the CDR3 is TGTGCCAGCAGTGAAGCTCTCAGGGACAAGTGGAATGAGCAGTTCTTC. The chain recombines TRBV6-1 with TRBJ2-1, with a tentative D call TRBD1 (6 bases). V was trimmed by 0 bases and J by 7 bases, leaving 16 bases between them. The CDR3 is 16 amino acids. Germline V gene data show CDR1 as MNHNS and CDR2 as SASEGT.

The chain uses TRBV7-2 and TRBJ1-1, with D possibly TRBD1 on 5 matching bases. Germline V CDR1 and CDR2: SGHTA, FQGNSA. The germline V and J ends were trimmed by 5 bases and 8 bases, with 18 bases remaining between them. This CDR3 region has 14 residues. The CDR3 region is CASSTRHMTEEAFF. The CDR3 coding sequence is TGTGCCAGCAGCACCCGGCATATGACAGAGGAAGCTTTCTTT.

The chain carries TRBV27 and TRBJ2-7; D ambiguous. Germline values: CDR1 MNHEY, CDR2 SMNVEV (reference sequence). The CDR3 length is 13 residues. Trimming took off 3 bases at V and 0 bases at J, with 6 bases between the two ends. The DNA of the CDR3 is TGTGCCAGCAGTTTCGCTAGCTCCTACGAGCAGTACTTC. Its translation is CASSFASSYEQYF.

DNA for the CDR3: TGCGCCAGCGCCAGGAGCGGGAGCAATGAGCAGTTCTTC. This encodes CASARSGSNEQFF. This chain links TRBV5-1 with TRBJ2-1, with 8 bases identical to TRBD2. J was trimmed by 6 bases and V by 7 bases; bases with no gene match: 6. Germline V gene lookup returns CDR1 SGHRS and CDR2 YFSETQ. The CDR3 is made up of 13 amino acids.

J is TRBJ1-3 and V is TRBV4-1; D unresolved. Germline CDR1 is MGHRA and CDR2 is YSYEKL. The V end lost 5 bases, the J end lost 1 base, and 18 bases lay between the germline ends. The CDR3 covers 17 residues. CDR3 nucleotides: TGCGCCAGCAGCTATACAGCACTCCGTACTTCTGGAAACACCATATATTTT. It yields the protein CASSYTALRTSGNTIYF.

The J gene is TRBJ1-1, the V gene TRBV4-3; D is unresolved. V was clipped by 4 bases and J by 1 base, with 10 bases between them. This CDR3 is built from 14 residues. CDR1 and CDR2 (germline): LGHNA, YSLEER. The CDR3: CASSRTTGNTEAFF. CDR3 in DNA: TGCGCCAGCAGCCGCACGACGGGGAACACTGAAGCTTTCTTT.

The rearrangement joins TRBV6-5 to TRBJ2-2; a weak D match, TRBD1 (5 bases). V dropped 8 bases and J dropped 3 bases, with 13 bases sitting between them. The CDR3 consists of 14 residues. The V gene's germline CDR1 is MNHEY and CDR2 SVGAGI. CDR3 amino acids: CASLGHADTGELFF. As DNA, the CDR3 is TGTGCCAGCCTCGGACACGCGGACACCGGGGAGCTGTTTTTT.

The V and J genes are TRBV28 and TRBJ1-2; 7 bases agree with TRBD1. This CDR3 spans 15 amino acids. With 5 bases clipped from V and 5 bases from J, the junction kept 11 bases outside the gene matches. Germline V gene lookup returns CDR1 MDHEN and CDR2 SYDVKM. This chain's CDR3 is CASSLPTGSRYGYTF. CDR3 bases: TGTGCCAGCAGTCTACCGACAGGGTCGCGATATGGCTACACCTTC.

The gene calls are TRBV9 and TRBJ2-1; 8 nucleotides align to TRBD2. Germline V lookup: CDR1 SGDLS, CDR2 YYNGEE. CDR3 length: 15 residues. After removal of 3 bases from V and 8 bases from J, the junction contained 10 bases not matched to a gene. The CDR3 is CASSGSGDLGYEQFF. The CDR3 region has the DNA TGTGCCAGCAGCGGTAGCGGGGATCTCGGCTATGAGCAGTTCTTC.

The rearrangement uses TRBV11-2 and TRBJ2-7; TRBD2 matches 10 bases. V dropped 5 bases and J dropped 4; count of bases not matched to a gene: 8. CDR3 length: 15 residues. Germline V gene data show CDR1 as SGHAT and CDR2 as FQNNGV. CDR3 residues: CASSPIGTSAYEQYF. The DNA of the CDR3 is TGTGCCAGCAGCCCAATCGGGACTAGCGCATACGAGCAGTACTTC.

The CDR3: CAIQQTGGTGELFF. Here the CDR3 DNA reads TGTGCCATACAGCAGACAGGGGGCACCGGGGAGCTGTTTTTT. This chain connects TRBV27 to TRBJ2-2; 9 bases are a match to TRBD1. V lost 10 bases and J lost 4; bases outside the gene matches: 7. The germline V gene encodes CDR1 MNHEY and CDR2 SMNVEV (reference sequence). The length of the CDR3 is 14 residues.

The rearrangement joins TRBV7-2 to TRBJ1-5; 12 bases match TRBD1. This CDR3 has 18 residues. Losses at the gene ends were 2 bases for V and 0 bases for J; bases not matched to a gene: 5. CDR1 is SGHTA, CDR2 FQGNSA, per germline. The CDR3 region is CASSLSGTGGLSNQPQHF. DNA of the CDR3: TGTGCCAGCAGCTTATCAGGGACAGGGGGCCTTAGCAATCAGCCCCAGCATTTT.

The chain combines TRBV6-1 with TRBJ1-1, with D uncertain. V lost 5 bases and J 1 base, leaving 14 bases between the germline ends. This CDR3 is built from 15 residues. The V gene's germline CDR1 is MNHNS and CDR2 SASEGT. CDR3 loop: CASSSRRDGNTEAFF. For the CDR3, the DNA is TGTGCCAGCAGTTCCAGGCGGGATGGGAACACTGAAGCTTTCTTT.

Remarks on this clone: This specimen includes other DNA sequences encoding the same CDR3. This chain uses TRBV7-2 with TRBJ2-7; 11 nucleotides align to TRBD2. There are 15 residues in the CDR3. CDR1 is SGHTA, CDR2 FQGNSA, per germline. V lost 1 base to trimming and J lost 3 bases; unmatched junction nucleotides: 2. The CDR3, as DNA: TGTGCCAGCAGCTTAGTTGGGACTAGCGGCTACGAGCAGTACTTC. It translates to CASSLVGTSGYEQYF.

This chain joins TRBV19 and TRBJ2-2; TRBD2 aligns across 10 bases. The CDR3 covers 16 residues. Germline V gives CDR1 LNHDA, CDR2 SQIVND (reference sequence). The ends lost 5 bases at V and 2 bases at J; junction bases unmatched: 5. The CDR3 here is CASSPSGRANTGELFF. CDR3 in DNA: TGTGCCAGTAGTCCTAGCGGGAGAGCAAACACCGGGGAGCTGTTTTTT.

The rearrangement links TRBV5-4 to TRBJ2-5; TRBD1 matches at 7 bases. Germline CDR1 reads SGHNT; CDR2 reads YYREEE (reference sequence). CDR3 length equals 15 residues. The V segment lost 3 bases and the J segment 5 bases; nucleotides outside the gene matches: 10. The DNA for the CDR3 is TGTGCCAGCAGCTCGACAGGGTGGAAATGGGAGACCCAGTACTTC. It encodes CASSSTGWKWETQYF.

V gene TRBV7-9 combines with J gene TRBJ2-2; D might be TRBD2 (6 bases). The germline CDR1 and CDR2 sequences are SEHNR and FQNEAQ (reference sequence). The ends were cut back, 5 bases at V and 0 bases at J, with 10 bases in the middle. The CDR3 loop spans 15 amino acids. This CDR3 reads CASSRPGANTGELFF. CDR3 DNA sequence: TGTGCCAGCAGCAGACCGGGAGCGAACACCGGGGAGCTGTTTTTT. Combining the CDR3 with reference TRBV7-9 and TRBJ2-2 gives the whole variable domain DTGVSQNPRHKITKRGQNVTFRCDPISEHNRLYWYRQTLGQGPEFLTYFQNEAQLEKSRLLSDRFSAERPKGSFSTLEIQRTEQGDSAMYLCASSRPGANTGELFFGEGSRLTVL.

The chain uses TRBV27 and TRBJ2-1; 8 nucleotides match TRBD1. Germline assignment: CDR1 MNHEY and CDR2 SMNVEV (reference sequence). CDR3 length equals 15 residues. The junction had 3 bases not matched to a gene; V was cut back by 5 bases and J by 0 bases. CDR3 in DNA: TGTGCCAGCAGTCCTGACAGGGGCTCCTACAATGAGCAGTTCTTC. Translating it yields CASSPDRGSYNEQFF.